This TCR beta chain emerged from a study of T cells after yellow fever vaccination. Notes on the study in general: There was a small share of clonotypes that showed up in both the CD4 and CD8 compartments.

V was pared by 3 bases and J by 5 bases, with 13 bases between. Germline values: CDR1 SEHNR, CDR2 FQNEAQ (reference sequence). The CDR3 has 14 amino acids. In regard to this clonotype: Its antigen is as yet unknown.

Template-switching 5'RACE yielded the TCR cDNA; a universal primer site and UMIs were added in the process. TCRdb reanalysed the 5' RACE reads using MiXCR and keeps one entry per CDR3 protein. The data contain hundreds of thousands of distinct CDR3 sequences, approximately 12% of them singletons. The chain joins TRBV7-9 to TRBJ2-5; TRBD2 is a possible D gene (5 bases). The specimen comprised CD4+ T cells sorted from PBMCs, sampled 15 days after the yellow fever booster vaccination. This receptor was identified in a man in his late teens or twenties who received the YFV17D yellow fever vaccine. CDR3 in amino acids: CASSFPGFSETQYF. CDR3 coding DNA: TGTGCCAGCAGCTTCCCGGGGTTCAGCGAGACCCAGTACTTC.